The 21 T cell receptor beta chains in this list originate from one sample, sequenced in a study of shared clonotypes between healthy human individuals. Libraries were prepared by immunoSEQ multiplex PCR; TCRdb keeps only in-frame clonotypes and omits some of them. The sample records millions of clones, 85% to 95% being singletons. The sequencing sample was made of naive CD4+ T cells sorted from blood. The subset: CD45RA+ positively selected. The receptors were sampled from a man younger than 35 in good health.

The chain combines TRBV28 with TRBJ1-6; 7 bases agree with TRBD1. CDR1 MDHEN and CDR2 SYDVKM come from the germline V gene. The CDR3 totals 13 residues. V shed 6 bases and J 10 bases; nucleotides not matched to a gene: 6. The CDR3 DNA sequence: TGTGCCAGCAGGAACAGGGGTAGCTCACCCCTCCACTTT. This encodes CASRNRGSSPLHF.

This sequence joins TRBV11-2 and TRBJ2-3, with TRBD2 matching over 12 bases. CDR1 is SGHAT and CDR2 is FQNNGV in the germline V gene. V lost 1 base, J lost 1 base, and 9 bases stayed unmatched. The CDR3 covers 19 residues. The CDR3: CASSLGLAGGPGGTDTQYF. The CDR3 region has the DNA TGTGCCAGCAGCTTAGGGCTAGCGGGAGGGCCGGGGGGCACAGATACGCAGTATTTT.

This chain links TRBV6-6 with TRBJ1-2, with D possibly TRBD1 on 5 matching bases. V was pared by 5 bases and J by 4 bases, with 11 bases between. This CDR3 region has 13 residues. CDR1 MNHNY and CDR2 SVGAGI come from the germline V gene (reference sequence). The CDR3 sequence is CASSKTASYGYTF. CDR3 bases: TGTGCCAGCAGTAAGACAGCTAGCTATGGCTACACCTTC.

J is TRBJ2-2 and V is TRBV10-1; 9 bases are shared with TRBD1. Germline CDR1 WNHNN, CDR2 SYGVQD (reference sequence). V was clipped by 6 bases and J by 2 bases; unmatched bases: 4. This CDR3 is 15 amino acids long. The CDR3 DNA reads TGCGCCAGCAGCGGACAGGGGAGAAACACCGGGGAGCTGTTTTTT. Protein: CASSGQGRNTGELFF.

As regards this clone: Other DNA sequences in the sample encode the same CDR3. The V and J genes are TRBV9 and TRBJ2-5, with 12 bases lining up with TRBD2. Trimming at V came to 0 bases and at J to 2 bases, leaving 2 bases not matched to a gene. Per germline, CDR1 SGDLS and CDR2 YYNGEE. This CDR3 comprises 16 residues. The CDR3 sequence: CASSVGTSGGQETQYF. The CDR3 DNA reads TGTGCCAGCAGCGTAGGTACTAGCGGGGGGCAAGAGACCCAGTACTTC.

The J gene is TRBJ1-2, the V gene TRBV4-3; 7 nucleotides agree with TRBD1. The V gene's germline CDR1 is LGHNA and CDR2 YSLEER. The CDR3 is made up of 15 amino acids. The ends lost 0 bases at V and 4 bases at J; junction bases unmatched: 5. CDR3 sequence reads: CASSQDEGARYGYTF. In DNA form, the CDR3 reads TGCGCCAGCAGCCAAGACGAGGGGGCCCGCTATGGCTACACCTTC.

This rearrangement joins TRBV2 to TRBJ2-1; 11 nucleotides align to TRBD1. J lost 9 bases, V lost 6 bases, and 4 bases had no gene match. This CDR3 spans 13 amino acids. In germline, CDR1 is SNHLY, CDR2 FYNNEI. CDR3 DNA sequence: TGTGCCAGCAGGGACAGGGGGCTGGGTGAGCAGTTCTTC. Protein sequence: CASRDRGLGEQFF.

CDR3 sequence: CASSETGFGNQPQHF. In nucleotides, the CDR3 is TGTGCCAGCAGTGAGACAGGGTTTGGCAATCAGCCCCAGCATTTT. The chain recombines TRBV2 with TRBJ1-5; 7 bases fit TRBD1. Trimming removed 3 bases from V and 2 bases from J; junction bases left unmatched: 4. There are 15 residues in the CDR3. Germline-derived CDR1 and CDR2 are SNHLY and FYNNEI.

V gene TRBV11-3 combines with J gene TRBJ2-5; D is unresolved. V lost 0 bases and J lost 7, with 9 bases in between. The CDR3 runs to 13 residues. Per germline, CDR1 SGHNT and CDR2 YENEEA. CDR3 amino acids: CASSLDTSGTQYF. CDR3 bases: TGTGCCAGCAGCTTAGACACCTCAGGGACCCAGTACTTC.

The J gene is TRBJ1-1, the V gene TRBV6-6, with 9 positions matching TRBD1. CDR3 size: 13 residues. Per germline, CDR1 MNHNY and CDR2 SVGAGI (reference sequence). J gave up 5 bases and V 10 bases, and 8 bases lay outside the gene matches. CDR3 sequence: CATLGQGKTEAFF. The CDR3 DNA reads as TGTGCCACCCTGGGACAGGGAAAAACTGAAGCTTTCTTT.

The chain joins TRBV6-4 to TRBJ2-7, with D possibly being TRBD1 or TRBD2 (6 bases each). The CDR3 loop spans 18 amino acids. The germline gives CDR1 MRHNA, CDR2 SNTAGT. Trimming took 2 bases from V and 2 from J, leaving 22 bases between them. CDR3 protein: CASSDGIVGGSETYEQYF. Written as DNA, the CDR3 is TGTGCCAGCAGTGACGGGATTGTAGGGGGGTCCGAAACCTACGAGCAGTACTTC.

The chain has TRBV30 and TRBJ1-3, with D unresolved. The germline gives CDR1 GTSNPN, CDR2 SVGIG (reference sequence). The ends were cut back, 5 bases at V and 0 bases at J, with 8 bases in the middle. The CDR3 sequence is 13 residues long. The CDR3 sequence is CAWEQISGNTIYF. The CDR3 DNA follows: TGTGCCTGGGAACAGATCTCTGGAAACACCATATATTTT.

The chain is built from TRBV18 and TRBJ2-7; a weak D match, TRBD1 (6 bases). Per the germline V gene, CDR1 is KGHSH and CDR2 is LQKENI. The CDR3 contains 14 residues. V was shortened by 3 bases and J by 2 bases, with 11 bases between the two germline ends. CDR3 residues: CASSPGTNTYEQYF. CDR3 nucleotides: TGTGCCAGCTCACCCGGGACAAATACCTACGAGCAGTACTTC.

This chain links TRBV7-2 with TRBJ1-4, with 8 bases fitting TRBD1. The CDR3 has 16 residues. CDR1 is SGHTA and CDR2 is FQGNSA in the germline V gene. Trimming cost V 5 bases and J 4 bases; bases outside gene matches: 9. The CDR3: CASSPSWTGINEKLFF. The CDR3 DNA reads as TGTGCCAGCAGCCCCTCCTGGACAGGGATTAATGAAAAACTGTTTTTT.

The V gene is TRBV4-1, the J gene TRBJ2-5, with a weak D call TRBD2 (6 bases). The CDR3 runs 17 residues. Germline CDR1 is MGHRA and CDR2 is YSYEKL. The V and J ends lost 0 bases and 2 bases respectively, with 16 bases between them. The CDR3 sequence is CASSQDRTTTTQETQYF. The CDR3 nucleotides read TGCGCCAGCAGCCAAGACCGGACTACCACCACGCAAGAGACCCAGTACTTC.

Here the CDR3 reads CASTEMGSSDTQYF. The CDR3 region has the DNA TGTGCCAGCACCGAGATGGGTAGCTCAGATACGCAGTATTTT. This rearrangement joins TRBV9 to TRBJ2-3; D is unclear. Per germline, CDR1 SGDLS and CDR2 YYNGEE. The CDR3 totals 14 residues. V shed 6 bases and J shed 4 bases, with 15 bases lying between them.

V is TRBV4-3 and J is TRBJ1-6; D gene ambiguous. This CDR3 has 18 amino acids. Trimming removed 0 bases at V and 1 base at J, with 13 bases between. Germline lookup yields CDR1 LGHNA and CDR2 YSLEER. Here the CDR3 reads CASSQDSPSGSYNSPLHF. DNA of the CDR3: TGCGCCAGCAGCCAAGACTCCCCATCGGGGTCCTATAATTCACCCCTCCACTTT.

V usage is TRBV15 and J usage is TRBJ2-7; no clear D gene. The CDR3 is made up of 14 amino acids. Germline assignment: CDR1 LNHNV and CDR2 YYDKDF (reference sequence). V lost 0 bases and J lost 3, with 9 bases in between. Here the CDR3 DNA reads TGTGCCACCAGCAGAGAGATAGCTAACTACGAGCAGTACTTC. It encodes CATSREIANYEQYF.

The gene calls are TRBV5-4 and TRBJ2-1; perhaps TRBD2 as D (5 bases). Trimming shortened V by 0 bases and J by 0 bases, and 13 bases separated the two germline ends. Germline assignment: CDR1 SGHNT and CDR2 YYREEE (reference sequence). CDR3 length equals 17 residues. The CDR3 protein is CASSLGRGFGSYNEQFF. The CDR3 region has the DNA TGTGCCAGCAGCTTGGGACGGGGTTTTGGCTCCTACAATGAGCAGTTCTTC.

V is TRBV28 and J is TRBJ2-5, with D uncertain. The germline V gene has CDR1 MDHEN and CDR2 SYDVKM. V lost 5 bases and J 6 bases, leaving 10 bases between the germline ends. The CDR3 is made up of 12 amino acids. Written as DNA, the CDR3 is TGTGCCAGCAGTATTTCACAGAAGACCCAGTACTTC. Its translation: CASSISQKTQYF.

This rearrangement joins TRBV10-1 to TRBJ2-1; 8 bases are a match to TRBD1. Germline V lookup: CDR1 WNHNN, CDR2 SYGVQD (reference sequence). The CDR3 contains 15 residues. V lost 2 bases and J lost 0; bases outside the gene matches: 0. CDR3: CASSEDRGSYNEQFF. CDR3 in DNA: TGCGCCAGCAGTGAGGACAGGGGCTCCTACAATGAGCAGTTCTTC.